What follows are 4 T cell receptor beta chains derived from one specimen sequenced in a study of blood T cell repertoires in COVID-19 (TCRdb year 2020). The library was produced with the immunoSEQ multiplex PCR assay. TCRdb limited this immuneACCESS table to in-frame rearrangements with V and J called. A share of clones is missing; checked studies link under half to unresolved V genes, and the rest is unexplained. The sample contains about 280,000 clones, 89% of them found a single time. The top ten clones comprise over 8.5% of the sample. Source material: peripheral blood. The receptors were sampled from a woman aged 25 to 45 with COVID-19, enrolled during active disease.

This clone was found a few times. The genes are TRBV5-6 and TRBJ1-1; D not resolved. The CDR3 is 13 residues long. The ends were cut back, 4 bases at V and 4 bases at J, with 11 bases in the middle. Germline V gives CDR1 SGHDT, CDR2 YYEEEE. The CDR3 is CASSGWEGTEAFF. The CDR3 DNA reads TGTGCCAGCAGCGGGTGGGAGGGCACTGAAGCTTTCTTT.

Only one count was recorded for this clone. The chain employs TRBV11-2 and TRBJ1-4, with 9 bases fitting TRBD1. The CDR3 is 15 amino acids. The V gene end was trimmed by 5 bases and the J gene end by 8 bases; junction bases not matched to a gene: 9. The germline V gene has CDR1 SGHAT and CDR2 FQNNGV. CDR3 loop: CASSLTGTGREKLFF. The CDR3 DNA is TGTGCCAGCAGCCTGACCGGGACAGGGAGGGAAAAACTGTTTTTT.

This clone was counted between two and nine times. V is TRBV6-5 and J is TRBJ2-3; 7 bases align to TRBD2. The length of the CDR3 is 15 residues. V lost 6 bases, J lost 2 bases, and 8 bases stayed unmatched. Looked up from germline, CDR1 is MNHEY and CDR2 is SVGAGI. This CDR3 is CASRVRGSLTDTQYF. The CDR3 DNA follows: TGTGCCAGCAGAGTGCGGGGGTCACTCACAGATACGCAGTATTTT.

The chain uses TRBV11-2 and TRBJ2-7; no reliable D call. V lost 4 bases and J lost 3, with 13 bases in between. The CDR3 loop spans 14 amino acids. Germline CDR1 is SGHAT and CDR2 is FQNNGV. As DNA, the CDR3 is TGTGCCAGCAGCTCTAGGCTCTTCAACTACGAGCAGTACTTC. It yields the protein CASSSRLFNYEQYF.